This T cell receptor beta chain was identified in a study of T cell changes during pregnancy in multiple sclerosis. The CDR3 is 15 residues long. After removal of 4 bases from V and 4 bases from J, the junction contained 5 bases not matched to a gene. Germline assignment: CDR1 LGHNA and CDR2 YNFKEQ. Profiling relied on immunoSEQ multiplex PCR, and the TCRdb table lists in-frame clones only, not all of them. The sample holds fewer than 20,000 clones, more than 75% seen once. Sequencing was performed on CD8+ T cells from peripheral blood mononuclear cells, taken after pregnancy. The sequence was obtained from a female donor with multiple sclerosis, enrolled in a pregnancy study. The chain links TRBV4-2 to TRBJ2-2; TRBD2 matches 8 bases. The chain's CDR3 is CASSPISGITGELFF. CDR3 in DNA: TGTGCCAGCAGCCCGATTAGCGGGATCACCGGGGAGCTGTTTTTT.